This is a list of T cell receptor beta chains from one sample in a study of T cell repertoires in cytomegalovirus infection. No cognate antigen is known for these TCRs. Each CDR3 protein is one row after TCRdb ran MiXCR on the reads. The top ten hold 15% to 20% of the sample, which has some 700,000 distinct CDR3 sequences, about 30% seen once. The material was cultured PBMCs, obtained from culture after CMV antigen stimulation. The receptor source for this set is a human donor in good health (CMV status not recorded). Some clones in this sample may be carry-over from other donors' samples. CDR3s include the opening cysteine and the closing phenylalanine or tryptophan. A D gene is named only where the DNA matches it firmly. Clone size is not always given. Where it is, it says once, few, many or a class for expanded clones.

TRBV4-1	TRBD2	few	TRBJ2-1	TGCGCCAGCAGCCAAGACCAGCGGGAATACAATGAGCAGTTCTTC	CASSQDQREYNEQFF
TRBV27	TRBD1	-	TRBJ2-7	TGTGCCAGCAGTTCCTGGACAGGGGGCTCGCGGGAGCAGTACTTC	CASSSWTGGSREQYF
TRBV19	-	-	TRBJ1-5	TGTGCCAGTAGTATAGCAAAGAAGAATCAGCCCCAGCATTTT	CASSIAKKNQPQHF
TRBV7-9	-	-	TRBJ1-2	TGTGCCAGCAGCTCCCAACAGGGACCGGAGGGCTACACCTTC	CASSSQQGPEGYTF
TRBV30	TRBD1	few	TRBJ1-2	TGTGCCTTAGCCGGGACAGGTCTGTATGGCTACACCTTC	CALAGTGLYGYTF
TRBV7-2	-	-	TRBJ2-3	TGTGCCAGCAGCAAAGGGGGGATCGGGGGCACAGATACGCAGTATTTT	CASSKGGIGGTDTQYF
TRBV27	TRBD1	few	TRBJ2-7	TGTGCCAGCAGTTTAGACGGGACAGGGAACTACGAGCAGTACTTC	CASSLDGTGNYEQYF
TRBV7-2	TRBD1	many	TRBJ1-2	TGTGCCAGCAGCAAATCCGGGACAGGGATCTATGGCTACACCTTC	CASSKSGTGIYGYTF
TRBV4-2	TRBD1	-	TRBJ2-7	TGTGCCAGCAGCCAAGAAGACAGGGGCTACGAGCAGTACTTC	CASSQEDRGYEQYF
TRBV10-3	-	-	TRBJ2-3	TGTGCCATCAGTGAGTCTGGCACCTCTGCGCAGTATTTT	CAISESGTSAQYF
TRBV2	-	-	TRBJ1-5	TGTGCCAGCATTTTCGACAGCAATCAGCCCCAGCATTTT	CASIFDSNQPQHF
TRBV7-2	-	-	TRBJ2-2	TGTGCCAGCAGCGCAGGGGTAGCCGGGGAGCTGTTTTTT	CASSAGVAGELFF
TRBV28	TRBD1	few	TRBJ1-5	TGTGCCAGCAGTGTTTCCCGACAGGGTGGAGGGCAGCCCCAGCATTTT	CASSVSRQGGGQPQHF
TRBV15	TRBD2	few	TRBJ2-7	TGTGCCACCAGTCGTACCGCCCATACTAGCGGAGAGGCCTCCTACGAGCAGTACTTC	CATSRTAHTSGEASYEQYF
TRBV6-1	-	few	TRBJ2-2	TGTGCCAGCAGCCGGGACCTCGCCACCGGGGAGCTGTTTTTT	CASSRDLATGELFF
TRBV2	-	few	TRBJ2-7	TGTGCCAGCAAGGGGGTGAACTCCTACGAGCAGTACTTC	CASKGVNSYEQYF
TRBV29-1	TRBD2	-	TRBJ2-1	TGCAGCACCGCGGGGGGGGCCTACAATGAGCAGTTCTTC	CSTAGGAYNEQFF
TRBV7-2	-	-	TRBJ2-7	TGTGCCAGCAGCTTAGTGAAGGGAAACTACGAGCAGTACTTC	CASSLVKGNYEQYF
TRBV7-2	-	few	TRBJ1-2	TGTGCCAGCAGCTCCGGGGGGGGGGGAGTTGGGGGCTACACCTTC	CASSSGGGGVGGYTF
TRBV6-1	-	-	TRBJ2-5	TGTGCCAGCAGTGCCGACAGAGAAGAGACCCAGTACTTC	CASSADREETQYF
TRBV2	-	-	TRBJ1-1	TGTGCCAGCAGCGAGATCTCCCGGGGAATCCCTGAAGCTTTCTTT	CASSEISRGIPEAFF
TRBV4-1	-	once	TRBJ2-5	TGCGCCAGCAGCCAAAATACCCAAGAGACCCAGTACTTC	CASSQNTQETQYF
TRBV19	TRBD1	once	TRBJ1-1	TGTGCCAGTAGTATGGGGGACAGGGGCGCGGGGACTGAAGCTTTCTTT	CASSMGDRGAGTEAFF
TRBV28	TRBD2	few	TRBJ2-7	TGTGCCAGCAGTTTTCCCCCTGGGGGGGATCGGACCGAGCAGTACTTC	CASSFPPGGDRTEQYF
TRBV7-2	-	many	TRBJ1-1	TGTGCCAGCAGCCTCCGGGACACCAACATGAACACTGAAGCTTTCTTT	CASSLRDTNMNTEAFF
TRBV25-1	-	-	TRBJ2-5	TGTGCCAGCAGTGAATATGTCAGCAAGACCCAGTACTTC	CASSEYVSKTQYF
TRBV7-8	-	many	TRBJ1-4	TGTGCCAGCAGCCCAACCAGGGTGCCTTTGTCTCTGGCAACTAATGAAAAACTGTTTTTT	CASSPTRVPLSLATNEKLFF
TRBV7-2	TRBD2	many	TRBJ2-1	TGTGCCAGCGACGCGGGGGGGCGACTTACTTCCGATGAGCAGTTCTTC	CASDAGGRLTSDEQFF
TRBV5-6	-	few	TRBJ2-7	TGTGCCAGCAGCTCCTCTCGGGTGCAGTACTACTCCTACGAGCAGTACTTC	CASSSSRVQYYSYEQYF
TRBV19	-	-	TRBJ2-1	TGTGCCAGTAGCCAGGGGCAGGGCAATGAGCAGTTCTTC	CASSQGQGNEQFF
TRBV6-1	-	few	TRBJ1-1	TGTGCCAGCAGTCGCACTGAAGCTTTCTTT	CASSRTEAFF
TRBV20-1	-	once	TRBJ2-4	TGCAGTGCCAACAACAGGGTTGATTCCTATAAAAACATTCAGTACTTC	CSANNRVDSYKNIQYF
TRBV6-1	TRBD2	-	TRBJ2-3	TGTGCCGCAACTCGGGGGGGTAGCACAGATACGCAGTATTTT	CAATRGGSTDTQYF
TRBV6-1	TRBD2	few	TRBJ2-1	TGTGCCAGCTATAAGAGGCGGGGGTCCTACAATGAGCAGTTCTTC	CASYKRRGSYNEQFF
TRBV7-2	-	-	TRBJ1-2	TGTGCCAGCAGCTTAGTGGAGTGGGACTATGGCTACACCTTC	CASSLVEWDYGYTF
TRBV19	TRBD2	-	TRBJ2-1	TGTGCCAGTACGAGCGGGAGAGTCAATGAGCAGTTCTTC	CASTSGRVNEQFF
TRBV7-6	-	many	TRBJ1-2	TGTGCCAGCAGCTTGGGACTTTTCTTTGGCTACACCTTC	CASSLGLFFGYTF
TRBV5-1	TRBD2	few	TRBJ2-5	TGCGCCAGCAGCGACTCCGGGACTAGCGAAGGGACCCAGTACTTC	CASSDSGTSEGTQYF
TRBV7-8	TRBD1	-	TRBJ1-2	TGTGCCAGCAGCAAATCAGACAGGGGCAAGAATGGCTACACCTTC	CASSKSDRGKNGYTF
TRBV11-2	TRBD2	few	TRBJ2-1	TGTGCCAGCAGCCAAGGGAGACTAGCCAACAATGAGCAGTTCTTC	CASSQGRLANNEQFF
TRBV7-2	-	-	TRBJ2-2	TGTGCCAGCAGCTTCTCTTTAACCGGGGAGCTGTTTTTT	CASSFSLTGELFF
TRBV7-2	TRBD2	-	TRBJ2-7	TGTGCCAGCAGCTTTAGCGGGAGGGCGGGGAGGGAGCAGTACTTC	CASSFSGRAGREQYF
TRBV7-9	-	few	TRBJ2-2	TGTGCCAGCAGCTTAGCCGAGACCGGGGAGCTGTTTTTT	CASSLAETGELFF
TRBV7-9	TRBD2	few	TRBJ2-5	TGTGCCAGCAGCGCTTCTAGCGGGGAGACCCAGTACTTC	CASSASSGETQYF
TRBV19	-	-	TRBJ1-6	TGTGCCAGTAGCGGCCTCCAGGCTCCTAATTCACCCCTCCACTTT	CASSGLQAPNSPLHF
TRBV12-3/TRBV12-4	-	few	TRBJ1-2	TGTGCCAGCAGATCGGACAGTAACTATGGCTACACCTTC	CASRSDSNYGYTF
TRBV12-3/TRBV12-4	-	-	TRBJ2-5	TGTGCCAGCAGTTTCAGGCTCGGTAGACGTGAGACCCAGTACTTC	CASSFRLGRRETQYF
TRBV12-5	TRBD1	once	TRBJ1-1	TGTGCTAGTGGTTTGGTTTGGACGGACAGGGGAAGAGCCCGAACACTGAACACTGAAGCTTTCTTT	CASGLVWTDRGRARTLNTEAFF
TRBV20-1	-	few	TRBJ1-4	TGCAGTGCTAGAGAAGACGGAGCTGCAACTAATGAAAAACTGTTTTTT	CSAREDGAATNEKLFF
TRBV3-1	-	-	TRBJ1-5	TGTGCCAGCAGCCAAGGACCTATAAGCAATCAGCCCCAGCATTTT	CASSQGPISNQPQHF
TRBV2	-	-	TRBJ1-2	TGTGCCAGCAGTGTAAGGGCTAACTATGGCTACACCTTC	CASSVRANYGYTF
TRBV7-9	-	few	TRBJ2-7	TGTGCCAGCAGCGCTCTAGAGGGGGACGAGCAGTACTTC	CASSALEGDEQYF
TRBV20-1	TRBD2	few	TRBJ2-3	TGCAGTGCTAGAGCCCTCTATGATAGCGGGGGCACAGATACGCAGTATTTT	CSARALYDSGGTDTQYF
TRBV10-3	TRBD1	few	TRBJ1-4	TGTGCCATCAGTGAGTCGACAGGGGGAGGCGAAAAACTGTTTTTT	CAISESTGGGEKLFF
TRBV7-2	TRBD1	many	TRBJ2-7	TGTGCCAGCAGCTCAGACGCACTGGGGACAGCCTACGAGCAGTACTTC	CASSSDALGTAYEQYF